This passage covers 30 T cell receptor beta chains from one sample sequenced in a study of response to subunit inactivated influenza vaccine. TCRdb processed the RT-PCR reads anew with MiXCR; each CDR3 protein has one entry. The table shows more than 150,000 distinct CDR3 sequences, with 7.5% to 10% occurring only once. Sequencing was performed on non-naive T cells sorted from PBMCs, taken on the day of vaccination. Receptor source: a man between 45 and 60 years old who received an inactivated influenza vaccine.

The DNA of the CDR3 is TGTGCCAGCAGCTTGGCGGCGTACTACGAGCAGTACTTC. Protein: CASSLAAYYEQYF. The rearrangement joins TRBV5-6 to TRBJ2-7; D gene unclear. V was clipped by 0 bases and J by 3 bases, with 7 bases between them. The germline CDR1 and CDR2 sequences are SGHDT and YYEEEE. This CDR3 spans 13 amino acids.

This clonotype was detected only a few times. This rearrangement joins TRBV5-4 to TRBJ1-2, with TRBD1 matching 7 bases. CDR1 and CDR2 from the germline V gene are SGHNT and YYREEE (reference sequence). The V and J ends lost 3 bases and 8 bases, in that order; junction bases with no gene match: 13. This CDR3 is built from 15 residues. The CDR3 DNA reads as TGTGCCAGCAGCTGGGATCTACAGGGGACGTACGGCTACACCTTC. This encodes CASSWDLQGTYGYTF.

Here the CDR3 DNA reads TGTGCCTGGAGTGTAGGGACAACTTATGGCTACACCTTC. Amino acid sequence: CAWSVGTTYGYTF. The chain has TRBV30 and TRBJ1-2, with D perhaps TRBD1 (6 bases). Per germline, CDR1 GTSNPN and CDR2 SVGIG (reference sequence). Trimming shortened V by 0 bases and J by 5 bases, and 10 bases separated the two germline ends. CDR3 length: 13 amino acids.

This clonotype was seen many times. CDR3 in amino acids: CASSYGRPNTEAFF. DNA for the CDR3: TGTGCCAGCAGTTACGGACGGCCGAACACTGAAGCTTTCTTT. The rearrangement joins TRBV6-7 to TRBJ1-1; no firm D call. TRBV6-7 is assigned to the ORF class and has an uncertain function. CDR3 length: 14 amino acids. Between the trimmed V and J ends, which lost 2 bases and 1 base, there was a span of 8 bases.

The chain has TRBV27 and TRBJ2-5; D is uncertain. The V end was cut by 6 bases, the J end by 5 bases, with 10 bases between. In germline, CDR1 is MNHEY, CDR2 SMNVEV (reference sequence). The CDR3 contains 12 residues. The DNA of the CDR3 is TGTGCCAGCAGATCAGGAAGGGAGACCCAGTACTTC. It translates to CASRSGRETQYF.

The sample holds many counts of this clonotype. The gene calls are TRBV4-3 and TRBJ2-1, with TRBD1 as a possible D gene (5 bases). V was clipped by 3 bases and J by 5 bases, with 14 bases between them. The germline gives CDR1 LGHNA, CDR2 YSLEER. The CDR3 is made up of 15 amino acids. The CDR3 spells CASSQTGRVHNEQFF. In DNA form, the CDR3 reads TGCGCCAGCAGCCAGACCGGCAGGGTCCACAATGAGCAGTTCTTC.

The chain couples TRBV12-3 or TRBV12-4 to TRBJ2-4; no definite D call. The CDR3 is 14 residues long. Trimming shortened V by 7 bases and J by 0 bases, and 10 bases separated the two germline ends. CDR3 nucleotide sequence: TGTGCCAGCACCCTGGACGTAGCCAAAAACATTCAGTACTTC. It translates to CASTLDVAKNIQYF.

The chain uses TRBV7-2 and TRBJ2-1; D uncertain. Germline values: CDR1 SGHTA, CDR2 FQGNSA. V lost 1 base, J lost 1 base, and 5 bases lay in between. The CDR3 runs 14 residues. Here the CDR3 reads CASSLEGSYNEQFF. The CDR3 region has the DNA TGTGCCAGCAGCTTAGAGGGATCCTACAATGAGCAGTTCTTC.

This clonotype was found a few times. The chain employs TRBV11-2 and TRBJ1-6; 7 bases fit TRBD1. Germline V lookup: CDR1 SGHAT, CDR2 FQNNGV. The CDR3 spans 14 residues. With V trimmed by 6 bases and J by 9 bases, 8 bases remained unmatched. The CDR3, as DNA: TGTGCCAGCAGTACCGGGACAGATTTTTCACCCCTCCACTTT. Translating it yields CASSTGTDFSPLHF.

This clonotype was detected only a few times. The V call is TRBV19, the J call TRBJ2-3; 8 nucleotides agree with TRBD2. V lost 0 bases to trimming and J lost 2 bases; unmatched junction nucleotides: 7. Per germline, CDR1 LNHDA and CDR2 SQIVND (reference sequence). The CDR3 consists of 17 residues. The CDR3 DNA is TGTGCCAGTAGTATAGATCTGACGGGGGGGACCACAGATACGCAGTATTTT. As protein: CASSIDLTGGTTDTQYF.

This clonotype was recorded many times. This chain's CDR3 is CASSSTMNTEAFF. The CDR3 nucleotides are TGCGCCAGCAGCTCAACCATGAACACTGAAGCTTTCTTT. The chain couples TRBV5-1 to TRBJ1-1; unclear D gene. The CDR3 covers 13 residues. V was cut by 3 bases and J by 0 bases, with 6 bases left in between. Germline V gene lookup returns CDR1 SGHRS and CDR2 YFSETQ.

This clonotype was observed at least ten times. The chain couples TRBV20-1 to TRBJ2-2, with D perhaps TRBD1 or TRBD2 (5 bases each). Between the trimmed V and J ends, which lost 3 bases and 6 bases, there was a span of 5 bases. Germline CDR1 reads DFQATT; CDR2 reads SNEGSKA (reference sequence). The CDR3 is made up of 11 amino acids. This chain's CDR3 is CSARGAGELFF. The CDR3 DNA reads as TGCAGTGCTAGGGGGGCCGGGGAGCTGTTTTTT.

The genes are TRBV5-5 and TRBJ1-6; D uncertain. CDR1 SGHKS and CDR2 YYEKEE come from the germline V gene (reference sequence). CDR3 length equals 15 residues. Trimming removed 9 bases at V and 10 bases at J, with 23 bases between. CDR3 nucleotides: TGTGCCACACGGCGGGGTCCGGGGATAGGCTCACCCCTCCACTTT. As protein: CATRRGPGIGSPLHF.

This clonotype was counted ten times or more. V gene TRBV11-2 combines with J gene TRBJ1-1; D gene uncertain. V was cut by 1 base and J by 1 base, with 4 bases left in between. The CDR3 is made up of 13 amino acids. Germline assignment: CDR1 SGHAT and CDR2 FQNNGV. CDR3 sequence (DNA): TGTGCCAGCAGCTTAGGGTCGAACACTGAAGCTTTCTTT. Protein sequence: CASSLGSNTEAFF.

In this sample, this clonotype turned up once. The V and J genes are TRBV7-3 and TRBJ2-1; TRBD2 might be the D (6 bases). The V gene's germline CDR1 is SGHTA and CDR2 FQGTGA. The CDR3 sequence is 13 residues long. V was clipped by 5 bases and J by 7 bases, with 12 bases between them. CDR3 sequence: CASSLLAENEQFF. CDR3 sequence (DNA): TGTGCCAGCAGCCTATTAGCGGAAAATGAGCAGTTCTTC.

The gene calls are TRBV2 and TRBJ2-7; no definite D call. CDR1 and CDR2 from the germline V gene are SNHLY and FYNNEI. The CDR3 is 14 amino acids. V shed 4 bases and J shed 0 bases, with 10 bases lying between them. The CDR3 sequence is CASSGRQSSYEQYF. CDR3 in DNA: TGTGCCAGCAGTGGGCGCCAAAGCTCCTACGAGCAGTACTTC.

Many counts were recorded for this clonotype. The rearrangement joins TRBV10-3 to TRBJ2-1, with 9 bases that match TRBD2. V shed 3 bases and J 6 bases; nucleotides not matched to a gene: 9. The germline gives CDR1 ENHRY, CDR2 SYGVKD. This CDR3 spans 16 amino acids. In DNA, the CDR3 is TGTGCCATCAGTGAAGGTTGGAGCGGGAGGAGCAATGAGCAGTTCTTC. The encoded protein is CAISEGWSGRSNEQFF.

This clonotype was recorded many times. The CDR3 is CASSTDRDSQPQHF. As DNA, the CDR3 is TGTGCCAGCAGCACCGACAGGGATTCTCAGCCCCAGCATTTT. The chain joins TRBV6-2 or TRBV6-3 to TRBJ1-5; 7 nucleotides align to TRBD1. The germline V gene has CDR1 MNHEY and CDR2 SVGEGT. The CDR3 totals 14 residues. V shed 6 bases, J shed 6 bases, and the junction held 8 bases outside the gene matches.

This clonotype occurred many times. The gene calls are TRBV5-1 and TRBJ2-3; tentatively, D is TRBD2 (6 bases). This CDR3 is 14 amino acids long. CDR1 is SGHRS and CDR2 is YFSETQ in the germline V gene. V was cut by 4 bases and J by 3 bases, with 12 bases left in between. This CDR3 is CASSPSGVTDTQYF. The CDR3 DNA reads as TGCGCCAGCAGCCCATCGGGAGTAACAGATACGCAGTATTTT.

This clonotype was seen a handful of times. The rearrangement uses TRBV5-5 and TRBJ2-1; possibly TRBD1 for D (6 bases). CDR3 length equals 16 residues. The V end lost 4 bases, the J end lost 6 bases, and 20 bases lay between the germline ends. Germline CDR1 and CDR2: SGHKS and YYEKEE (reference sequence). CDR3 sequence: CASSPVGAGVFNEQFF. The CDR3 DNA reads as TGTGCCAGCAGCCCGGTTGGGGCAGGGGTTTTCAATGAGCAGTTCTTC.

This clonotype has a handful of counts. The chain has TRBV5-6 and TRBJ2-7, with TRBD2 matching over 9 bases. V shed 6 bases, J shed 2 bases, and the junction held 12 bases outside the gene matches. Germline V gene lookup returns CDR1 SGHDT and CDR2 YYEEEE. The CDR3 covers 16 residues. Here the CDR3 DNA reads TGTGCCAGCACGCTTTCGGGTGCGGGAGGGACCTACGAGCAGTACTTC. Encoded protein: CASTLSGAGGTYEQYF.

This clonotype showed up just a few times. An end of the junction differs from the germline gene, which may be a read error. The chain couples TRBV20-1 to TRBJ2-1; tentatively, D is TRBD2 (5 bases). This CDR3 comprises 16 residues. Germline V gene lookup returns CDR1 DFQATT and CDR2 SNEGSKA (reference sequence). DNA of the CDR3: TGCTGTGCTAGAGATCAGGCTAGCCCGTCCTACAATGAGCAGTTCTTC. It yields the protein CCARDQASPSYNEQFF.

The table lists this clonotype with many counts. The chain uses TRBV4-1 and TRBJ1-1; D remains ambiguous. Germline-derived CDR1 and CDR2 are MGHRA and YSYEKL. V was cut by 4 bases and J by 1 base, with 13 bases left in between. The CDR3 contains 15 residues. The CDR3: CASSRLAGQNTEAFF. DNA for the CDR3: TGCGCCAGCAGCCGATTAGCAGGCCAGAACACTGAAGCTTTCTTT.

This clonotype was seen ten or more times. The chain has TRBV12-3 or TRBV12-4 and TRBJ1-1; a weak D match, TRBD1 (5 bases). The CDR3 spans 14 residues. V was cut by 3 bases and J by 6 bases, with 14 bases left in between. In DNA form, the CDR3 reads TGTGCCAGCAGTTTTGGGGAGGTGGGGGCTGAAGCTTTCTTT. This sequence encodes CASSFGEVGAEAFF.

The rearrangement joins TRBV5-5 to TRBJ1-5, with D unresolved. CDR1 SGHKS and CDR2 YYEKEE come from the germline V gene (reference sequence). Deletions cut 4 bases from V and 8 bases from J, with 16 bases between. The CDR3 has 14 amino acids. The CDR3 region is CASSHWAGFEPQHF. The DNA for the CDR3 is TGTGCCAGCAGCCACTGGGCAGGCTTTGAGCCCCAGCATTTT.

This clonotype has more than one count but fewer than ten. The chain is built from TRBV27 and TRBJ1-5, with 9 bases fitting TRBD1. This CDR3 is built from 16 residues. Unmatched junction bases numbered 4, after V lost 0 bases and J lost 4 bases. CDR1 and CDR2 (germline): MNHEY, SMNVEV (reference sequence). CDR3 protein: CASSLSGTGINQPQHF. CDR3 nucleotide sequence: TGTGCCAGCAGTTTATCCGGGACAGGGATAAATCAGCCCCAGCATTTT.

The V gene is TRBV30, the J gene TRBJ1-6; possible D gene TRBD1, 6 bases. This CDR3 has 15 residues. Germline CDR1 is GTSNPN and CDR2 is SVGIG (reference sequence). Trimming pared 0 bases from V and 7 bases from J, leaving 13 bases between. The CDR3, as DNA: TGTGCCTGGAGTGTACTCCCAGGGGCCAATTCACCCCTCCACTTT. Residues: CAWSVLPGANSPLHF.

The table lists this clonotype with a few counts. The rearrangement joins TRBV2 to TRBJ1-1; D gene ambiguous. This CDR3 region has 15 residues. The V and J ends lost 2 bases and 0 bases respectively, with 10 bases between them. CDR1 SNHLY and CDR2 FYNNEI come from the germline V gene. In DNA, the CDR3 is TGTGCCAGCAGTGAAACACGGAGGTTGAACACTGAAGCTTTCTTT. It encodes CASSETRRLNTEAFF.

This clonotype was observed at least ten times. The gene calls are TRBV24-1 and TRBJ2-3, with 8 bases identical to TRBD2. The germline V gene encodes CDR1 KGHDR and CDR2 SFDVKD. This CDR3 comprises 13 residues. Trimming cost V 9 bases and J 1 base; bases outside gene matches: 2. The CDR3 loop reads CATGAGGTDTQYF. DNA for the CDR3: TGTGCCACCGGAGCGGGGGGCACAGATACGCAGTATTTT.

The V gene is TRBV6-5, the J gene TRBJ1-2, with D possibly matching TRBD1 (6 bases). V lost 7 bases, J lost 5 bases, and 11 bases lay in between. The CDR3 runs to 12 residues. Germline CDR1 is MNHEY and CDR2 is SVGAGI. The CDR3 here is CASTTGQYGYTF. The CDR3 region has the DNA TGTGCCAGCACGACAGGCCAATATGGCTACACCTTC.